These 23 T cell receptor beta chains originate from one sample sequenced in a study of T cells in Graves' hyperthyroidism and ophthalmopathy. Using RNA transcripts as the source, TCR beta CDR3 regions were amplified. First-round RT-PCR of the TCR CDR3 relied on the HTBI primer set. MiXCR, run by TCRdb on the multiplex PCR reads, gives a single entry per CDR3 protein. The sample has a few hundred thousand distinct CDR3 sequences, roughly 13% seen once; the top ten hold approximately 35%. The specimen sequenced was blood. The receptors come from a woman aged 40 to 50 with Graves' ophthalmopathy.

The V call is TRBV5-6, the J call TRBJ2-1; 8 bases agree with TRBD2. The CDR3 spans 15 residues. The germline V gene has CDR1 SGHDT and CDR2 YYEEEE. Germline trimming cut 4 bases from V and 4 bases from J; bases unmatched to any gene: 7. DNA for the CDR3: TGTGCCAGCAGCCTCGGGAGGGGTTTGTACAATGAGCAGTTCTTC. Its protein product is CASSLGRGLYNEQFF.

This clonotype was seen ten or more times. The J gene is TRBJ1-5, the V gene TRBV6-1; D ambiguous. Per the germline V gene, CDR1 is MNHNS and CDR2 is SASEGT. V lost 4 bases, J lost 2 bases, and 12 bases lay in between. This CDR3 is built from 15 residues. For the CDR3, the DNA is TGTGCCAGCAGTGGACCAGACGTCGGCAATCAGCCCCAGCATTTT. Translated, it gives CASSGPDVGNQPQHF.

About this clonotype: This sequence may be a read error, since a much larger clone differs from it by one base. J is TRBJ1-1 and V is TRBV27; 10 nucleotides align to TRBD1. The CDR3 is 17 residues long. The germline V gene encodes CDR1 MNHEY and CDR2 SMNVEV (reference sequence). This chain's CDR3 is CASSLSPWTGGWAESFF. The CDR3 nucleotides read TGTGCCAGCAGTTTATCACCTTGGACAGGGGGATGGGCTGAATCTTTCTTT.

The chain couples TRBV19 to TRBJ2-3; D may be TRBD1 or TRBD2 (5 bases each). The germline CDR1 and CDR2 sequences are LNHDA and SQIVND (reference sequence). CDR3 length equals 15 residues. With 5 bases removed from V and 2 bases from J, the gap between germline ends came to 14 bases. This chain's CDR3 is CASSSRGGFTDTQYF. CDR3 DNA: TGTGCCAGTAGTTCGAGGGGCGGTTTCACAGATACGCAGTATTTT.

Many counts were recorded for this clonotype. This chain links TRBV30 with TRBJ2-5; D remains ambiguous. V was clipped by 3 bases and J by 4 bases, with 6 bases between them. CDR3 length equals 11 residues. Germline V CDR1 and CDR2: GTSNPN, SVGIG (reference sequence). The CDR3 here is CAWRAGETQYF. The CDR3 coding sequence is TGTGCCTGGAGGGCTGGAGAGACCCAGTACTTC.

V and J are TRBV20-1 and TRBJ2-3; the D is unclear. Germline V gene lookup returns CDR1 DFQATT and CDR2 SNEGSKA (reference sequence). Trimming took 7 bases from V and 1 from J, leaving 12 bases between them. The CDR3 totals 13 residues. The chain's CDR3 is CSVPRPGTDTQYF. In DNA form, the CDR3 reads TGCAGTGTGCCTAGGCCTGGCACAGATACGCAGTATTTT.

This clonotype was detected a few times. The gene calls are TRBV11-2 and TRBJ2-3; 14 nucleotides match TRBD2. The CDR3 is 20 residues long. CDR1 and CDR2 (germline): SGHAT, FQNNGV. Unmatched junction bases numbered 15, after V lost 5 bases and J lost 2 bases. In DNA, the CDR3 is TGTGCCAGCAGCCCTAGACGACTAGCGGGGGGGAACAGAATCACAGATACGCAGTATTTT. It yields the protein CASSPRRLAGGNRITDTQYF.

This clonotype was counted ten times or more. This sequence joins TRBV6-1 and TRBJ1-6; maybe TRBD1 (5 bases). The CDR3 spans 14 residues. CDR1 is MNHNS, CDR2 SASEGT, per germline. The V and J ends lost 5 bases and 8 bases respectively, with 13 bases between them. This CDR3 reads CASSYLQGDSPLHF. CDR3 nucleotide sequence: TGTGCCAGCAGTTACCTACAAGGGGATTCACCCCTCCACTTT.

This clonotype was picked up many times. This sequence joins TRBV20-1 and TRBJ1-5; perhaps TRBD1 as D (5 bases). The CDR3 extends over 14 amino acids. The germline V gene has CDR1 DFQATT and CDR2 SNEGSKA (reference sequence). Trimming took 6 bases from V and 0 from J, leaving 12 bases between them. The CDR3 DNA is TGCAGTGCGAAGGGGTTGGGTAGCAATCAGCCCCAGCATTTT. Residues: CSAKGLGSNQPQHF.

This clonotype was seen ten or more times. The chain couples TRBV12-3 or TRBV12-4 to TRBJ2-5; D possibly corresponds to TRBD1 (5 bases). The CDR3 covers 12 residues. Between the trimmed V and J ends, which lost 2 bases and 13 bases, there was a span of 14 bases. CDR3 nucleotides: TGTGCCAGCAGTTTATCCAGGGCAGATTTGTACTTC. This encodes CASSLSRADLYF.

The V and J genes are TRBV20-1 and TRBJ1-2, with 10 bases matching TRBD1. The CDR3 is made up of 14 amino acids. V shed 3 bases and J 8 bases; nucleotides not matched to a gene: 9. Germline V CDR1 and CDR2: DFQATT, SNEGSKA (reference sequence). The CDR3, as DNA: TGCAGTGCTAGTGAGGACAGGGGGGTGGGAGGCTACACCTTC. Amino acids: CSASEDRGVGGYTF.

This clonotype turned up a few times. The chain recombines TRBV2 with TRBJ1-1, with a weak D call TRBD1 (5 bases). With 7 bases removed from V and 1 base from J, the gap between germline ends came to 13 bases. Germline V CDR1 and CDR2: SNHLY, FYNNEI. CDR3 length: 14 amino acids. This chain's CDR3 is CASTSGTANTEAFF. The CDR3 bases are TGTGCCAGCACCTCCGGGACGGCGAACACTGAAGCTTTCTTT.

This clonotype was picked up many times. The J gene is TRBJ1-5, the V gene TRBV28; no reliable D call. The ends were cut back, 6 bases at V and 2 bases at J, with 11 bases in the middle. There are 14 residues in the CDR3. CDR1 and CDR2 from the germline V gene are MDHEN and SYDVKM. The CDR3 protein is CASSPPIGNQPQHF. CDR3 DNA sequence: TGTGCCAGCAGCCCCCCCATAGGCAATCAGCCCCAGCATTTT.

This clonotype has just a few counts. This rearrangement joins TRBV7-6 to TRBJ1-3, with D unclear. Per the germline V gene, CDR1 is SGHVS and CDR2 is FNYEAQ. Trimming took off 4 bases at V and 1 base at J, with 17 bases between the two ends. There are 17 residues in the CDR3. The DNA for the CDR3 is TGTGCCAGCAGCTCCGAAGTTGGGCGATATTCTGGAAACACCATATATTTT. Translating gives CASSSEVGRYSGNTIYF.

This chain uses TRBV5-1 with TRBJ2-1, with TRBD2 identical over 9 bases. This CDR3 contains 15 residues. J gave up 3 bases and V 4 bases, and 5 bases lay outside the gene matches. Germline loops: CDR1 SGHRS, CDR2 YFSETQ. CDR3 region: CASSRGRANYNEQFF. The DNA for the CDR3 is TGCGCCAGCAGCCGCGGGAGGGCGAACTACAATGAGCAGTTCTTC.

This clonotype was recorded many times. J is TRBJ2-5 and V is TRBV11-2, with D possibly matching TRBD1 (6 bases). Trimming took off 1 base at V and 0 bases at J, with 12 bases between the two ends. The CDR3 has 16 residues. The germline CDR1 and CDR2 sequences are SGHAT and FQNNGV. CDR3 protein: CASSLGTASYQETQYF. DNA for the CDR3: TGTGCCAGCAGCTTAGGGACAGCCAGTTACCAAGAGACCCAGTACTTC.

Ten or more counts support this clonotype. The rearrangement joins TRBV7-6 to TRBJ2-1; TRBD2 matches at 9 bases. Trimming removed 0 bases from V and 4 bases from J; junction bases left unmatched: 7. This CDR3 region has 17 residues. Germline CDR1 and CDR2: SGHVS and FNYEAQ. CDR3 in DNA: TGTGCCAGCAGCTTAGCACATAGCGGGAGATCGTACAATGAGCAGTTCTTC. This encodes CASSLAHSGRSYNEQFF.

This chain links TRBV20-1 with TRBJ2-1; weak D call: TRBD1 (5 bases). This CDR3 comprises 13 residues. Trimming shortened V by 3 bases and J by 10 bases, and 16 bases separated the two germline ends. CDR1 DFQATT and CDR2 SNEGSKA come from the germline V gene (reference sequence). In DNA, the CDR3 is TGCAGTGCTAGCAAGACAGTAGGATACGAGCAGTTCTTC. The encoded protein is CSASKTVGYEQFF.

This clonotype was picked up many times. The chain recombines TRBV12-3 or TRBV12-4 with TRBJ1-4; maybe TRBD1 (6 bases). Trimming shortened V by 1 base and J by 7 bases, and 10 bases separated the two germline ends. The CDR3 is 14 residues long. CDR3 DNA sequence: TGTGCCAGCAGTTTAGGAGGGGGATTTGAAAAACTGTTTTTT. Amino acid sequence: CASSLGGGFEKLFF.

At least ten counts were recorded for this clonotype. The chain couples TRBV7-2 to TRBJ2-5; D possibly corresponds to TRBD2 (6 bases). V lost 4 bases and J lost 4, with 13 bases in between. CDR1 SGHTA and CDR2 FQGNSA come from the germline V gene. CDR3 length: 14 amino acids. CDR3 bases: TGTGCCAGCAGCTCCCGGAGGGGCGTAGAGACCCAGTACTTC. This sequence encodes CASSSRRGVETQYF.

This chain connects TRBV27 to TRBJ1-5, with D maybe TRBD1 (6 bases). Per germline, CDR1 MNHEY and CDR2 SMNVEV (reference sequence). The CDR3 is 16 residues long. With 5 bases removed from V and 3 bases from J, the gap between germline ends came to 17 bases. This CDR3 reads CASSPSVGDNNQPQHF. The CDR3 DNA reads TGTGCCAGCAGTCCGAGCGTGGGGGACAACAATCAGCCCCAGCATTTT.

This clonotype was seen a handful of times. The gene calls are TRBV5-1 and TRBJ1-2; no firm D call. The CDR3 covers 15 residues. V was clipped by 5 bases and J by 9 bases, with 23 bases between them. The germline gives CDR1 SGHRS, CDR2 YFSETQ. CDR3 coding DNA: TGCGCCAGCAGTATTGAGGCCCGATCCCAAGGACGCTACACCTTC. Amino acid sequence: CASSIEARSQGRYTF.

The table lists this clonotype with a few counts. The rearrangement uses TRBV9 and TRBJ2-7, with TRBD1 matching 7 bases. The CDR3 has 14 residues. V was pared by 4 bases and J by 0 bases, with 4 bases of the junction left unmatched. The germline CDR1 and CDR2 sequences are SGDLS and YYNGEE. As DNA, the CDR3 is TGTGCCAGCAGCAGGGGACAGCACTCCTACGAGCAGTACTTC. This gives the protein CASSRGQHSYEQYF.